This entry concerns a single T cell receptor beta chain. Its cognate antigen is unknown. The data are from a study of blood T cells in healthy people across ages. Study results and limitations: A roughly linear age-dependent decrease characterized TCR beta diversity per million T cells.

The CDR3 length is 16 residues. Germline CDR1 reads KGHDR; CDR2 reads SFDVKD. Germline trimming cut 3 bases from V and 4 bases from J; bases unmatched to any gene: 7. Alongside a J-beta primer mix, a sample-barcoded 5' primer served in a second PCR lasting roughly 6 to 11 cycles. Unique molecular identifiers of 12 random nucleotides labeled each cDNA. Each CDR3 protein is one row after TCRdb ran MiXCR on the 5' RACE reads. The sample lists some 1.5 million distinct CDR3 sequences, approximately 30% occurring once. This receptor was identified in a woman in her 30s in good health. The genes are TRBV24-1 and TRBJ2-2, with 7 nucleotides matching TRBD1. The source material was blood. The CDR3 nucleotides are TGTGCCACCAGTGATATTGCGACAGGGCGCACCGGGGAGCTGTTTTTT. Translation gives CATSDIATGRTGELFF.